These T cell receptor beta chains were read from a single sample in a study of T-cell reconstitution after alpha-beta-depleted transplantation in children. TCRdb re-called the PCR reads through MiXCR, storing one row per CDR3 protein. The sample includes 300,000 or so distinct CDR3 sequences, 9.9% of them seen just once. This sample comprised PBMCs from the stem cell graft donor, obtained from the stem cell graft. Source of these receptors: a human donor who donated a stem cell graft to a child with SCID. Each CDR3 is given without its conserved first and last residue.

length | J | V | CDR3
14 | TRBJ2-5 | TRBV10-3 | AISESRGAVQETQY
9 | TRBJ2-5 | TRBV5-6 | ASSLLGTQY
14 | TRBJ2-1 | TRBV20-1 | SAGDLQRDSYNEQF
10 | TRBJ1-6 | TRBV24-1 | ARPTHNSPLH
17 | TRBJ2-3 | TRBV5-1 | ASSPGQGPRLSHTDTQY
12 | TRBJ2-7 | TRBV18 | ASSPPTSPYEQY
12 | TRBJ2-7 | TRBV2 | ASRAGSHSYEQY
12 | TRBJ2-7 | TRBV5-1 | ASTKNQETYEQY
10 | TRBJ2-1 | TRBV7-8 | ASRLRGYEQF
12 | TRBJ1-4 | TRBV5-1 | ASSLGTSNEKLF
13 | TRBJ1-4 | TRBV7-9 | ASSSPDRDGEKLF
12 | TRBJ1-2 | TRBV7-8 | ASSLGQGWGGYT
13 | TRBJ2-5 | TRBV7-9 | ASSSGQATPGTQY
12 | TRBJ1-1 | TRBV5-1 | ASSLETTGTEAF
10 | TRBJ2-7 | TRBV7-9 | ASSGPRLEQY
13 | TRBJ1-1 | TRBV12-3/TRBV12-4 | ASRLQGGGNTEAF
9 | TRBJ2-1 | TRBV12-3/TRBV12-4 | ASRRQNEQF
13 | TRBJ1-1 | TRBV10-3 | AISPGNRGNTEAF
13 | TRBJ2-7 | TRBV12-3/TRBV12-4 | ASSLTVSIPYEQY
12 | TRBJ2-7 | TRBV21-1 | ASSTAGRYYEQY
13 | TRBJ1-5 | TRBV6-4 | ASSDSGGPGQPQH
13 | TRBJ1-1 | TRBV5-1 | ASSSGTGINDEAF
14 | TRBJ2-1 | TRBV29-1 | SVIGLAGAHYNEQF
13 | TRBJ1-1 | TRBV12-3/TRBV12-4 | ASSNRGGMNTEAF
12 | TRBJ2-7 | TRBV20-1 | SSRGGPGSYEQY
12 | TRBJ1-2 | TRBV4-2 | ASSPGQAVYGYT
14 | TRBJ2-3 | TRBV20-1 | SARLAGGQERGTQY
12 | TRBJ2-7 | TRBV10-3 | AISDTGSSYEQY
13 | TRBJ2-3 | TRBV7-2 | ASSNSGASTDTQY
13 | TRBJ2-7 | TRBV7-6 | ASSPDFGLAGEKY
13 | TRBJ2-2 | TRBV12-3/TRBV12-4 | ASTPAPGNTGELF
11 | TRBJ1-1 | TRBV5-1 | ASSWTGATEAF
13 | TRBJ2-3 | TRBV7-6 | ASSSGTSGTDTQY
14 | TRBJ2-2 | TRBV6-1 | ASRQKRTGDTGELF
16 | TRBJ2-6 | TRBV5-1 | ASSFSTTGLAGANVLT
11 | TRBJ2-2 | TRBV4-1 | ASSQAAPGELF
12 | TRBJ2-7 | TRBV7-9 | ASSSTNRSYEQY
11 | TRBJ1-1 | TRBV11-2 | ASSFVRGAEAF
11 | TRBJ2-1 | TRBV7-8 | ASSLGGAGDRF
10 | TRBJ2-7 | TRBV12-3/TRBV12-4 | ASSFGGAEQY
11 | TRBJ1-1 | TRBV10-3 | ATQRDLNTEAF
13 | TRBJ2-7 | TRBV5-1 | ASSIYRDRGNEQY
10 | TRBJ2-2 | TRBV6-6 | ASSYHSGELF
12 | TRBJ1-2 | TRBV5-1 | ASSLAPGPYGYT
13 | TRBJ1-4 | TRBV28 | ASSAPGTGLEKLF
10 | TRBJ2-3 | TRBV20-1 | SARTLTDTQY
11 | TRBJ1-2 | TRBV7-9 | ASSLGSVYGYT